Sequencing of this T cell receptor (beta chain) was carried out in a study of blood T cell repertoires in COVID-19. CDR3 length: 15 amino acids. V was pared by 5 bases and J by 2 bases, with 7 bases of the junction left unmatched. The germline CDR1 and CDR2 sequences are SSHAT and FNYEAQ (reference sequence). Produced via immunoSEQ multiplex PCR; TCRdb's table is partial and in-frame only. The data hold about 190,000 clones, with roughly 84% observed a single time. The chain is built from TRBV7-7 and TRBJ2-5; 8 nucleotides line up with TRBD1. The sequence derives from a woman aged 40-49 years who had recovered from COVID-19. Sequencing was performed on peripheral blood. The CDR3, as DNA: TGTGCCAGCAGCCCCCGACAGGGGTTACAAGAGACCCAGTACTTC. It encodes CASSPRQGLQETQYF.